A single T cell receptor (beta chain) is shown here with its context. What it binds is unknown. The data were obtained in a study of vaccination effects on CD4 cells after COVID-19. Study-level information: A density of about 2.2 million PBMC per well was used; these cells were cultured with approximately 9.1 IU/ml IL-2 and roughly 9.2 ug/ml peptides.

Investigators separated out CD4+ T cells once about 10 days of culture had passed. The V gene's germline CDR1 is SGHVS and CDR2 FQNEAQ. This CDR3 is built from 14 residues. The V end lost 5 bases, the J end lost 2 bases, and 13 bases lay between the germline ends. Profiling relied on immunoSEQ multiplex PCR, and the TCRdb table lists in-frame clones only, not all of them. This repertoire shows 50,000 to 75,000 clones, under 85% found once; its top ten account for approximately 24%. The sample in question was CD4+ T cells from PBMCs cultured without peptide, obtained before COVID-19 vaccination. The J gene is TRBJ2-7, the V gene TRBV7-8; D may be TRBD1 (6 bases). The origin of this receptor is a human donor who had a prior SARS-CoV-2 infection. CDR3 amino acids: CASSPTGSPYEQYF. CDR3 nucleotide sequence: TGTGCCAGCAGCCCCACAGGGAGCCCCTACGAGCAGTACTTC.